These 13 T cell receptor beta chains originate from one sample sequenced in a study of cytomegalovirus exposure and HLA in healthy donors. Clones were sequenced by immunoSEQ multiplex PCR, and TCRdb holds only the in-frame ones, with some missing. The repertoire holds 65,000 or so clones, with roughly 94% as singletons. The sample consisted of PBMCs. The receptor set was obtained from a woman between 18 and 30 years old in good health and CMV-seronegative.

The genes are TRBV5-1 and TRBJ1-6; possibly TRBD1 for D (6 bases). Germline CDR1 SGHRS, CDR2 YFSETQ. V lost 4 bases, J lost 5 bases, and 13 bases lay in between. The CDR3 contains 15 residues. CDR3 protein: CASSLGTTNNSPLHF. In DNA form, the CDR3 reads TGCGCCAGCAGCCTAGGGACAACTAATAATTCACCCCTCCACTTT.

The V call is TRBV5-4, the J call TRBJ2-2, with D unclear. CDR1 and CDR2 from the germline V gene are SGHNT and YYREEE (reference sequence). V lost 2 bases and J 2 bases, leaving 7 bases between the germline ends. The CDR3 sequence is 14 residues long. The CDR3 spells CASSLSLNTGELFF. The CDR3 coding sequence is TGTGCCAGCAGCTTATCCCTAAACACCGGGGAGCTGTTTTTT.

V is TRBV4-3 and J is TRBJ2-5, with 8 bases aligning to TRBD2. The V and J ends lost 0 bases and 5 bases, in that order; junction bases with no gene match: 14. Germline V lookup: CDR1 LGHNA, CDR2 YSLEER. The CDR3 has 18 residues. The CDR3 protein is CASSQDLGGDVWGETQYF. CDR3 coding DNA: TGCGCCAGCAGCCAAGATCTCGGGGGGGACGTCTGGGGGGAGACCCAGTACTTC.

The chain carries TRBV19 and TRBJ1-2, with D maybe TRBD1 (6 bases). There are 14 residues in the CDR3. The V and J ends lost 5 bases and 4 bases respectively, with 14 bases between them. Germline-derived CDR1 and CDR2 are LNHDA and SQIVND (reference sequence). The CDR3 region is CASSLGGPLYGYTF. Here the CDR3 DNA reads TGTGCCAGTAGTCTCGGGGGGCCACTCTATGGCTACACCTTC.

This sequence joins TRBV6-1 and TRBJ2-1, with TRBD1 matching 8 bases. The junction had 6 bases not matched to a gene; V was cut back by 8 bases and J by 3 bases. The CDR3 runs to 14 residues. Germline V gene lookup returns CDR1 MNHNS and CDR2 SASEGT. Here the CDR3 reads CASGHGQGYNEQFF. The CDR3 nucleotides read TGTGCCAGCGGGCACGGACAGGGCTACAATGAGCAGTTCTTC.

This clone was observed a single time. The chain couples TRBV2 to TRBJ1-1; D remains ambiguous. Germline V CDR1 and CDR2: SNHLY, FYNNEI. The V and J ends lost 3 bases and 7 bases respectively, with 9 bases between them. This CDR3 is 12 amino acids long. The CDR3 bases are TGTGCCAGCAGTGATCACACACGTGAAGCTTTCTTT. Translation: CASSDHTREAFF.

V is TRBV6-1 and J is TRBJ1-2; 7 bases agree with TRBD1. The junction had 6 bases not matched to a gene; V was cut back by 7 bases and J by 1 base. The CDR3 length is 14 residues. The germline gives CDR1 MNHNS, CDR2 SASEGT. The CDR3 region has the DNA TGTGCCAGCACCCCGGACAGGCTTAACTATGGCTACACCTTC. Its protein product is CASTPDRLNYGYTF.

The rearrangement links TRBV4-2 to TRBJ1-6; 8 nucleotides line up with TRBD1. V was pared by 5 bases and J by 3 bases, with 9 bases of the junction left unmatched. Per germline, CDR1 LGHNA and CDR2 YNFKEQ. The CDR3 loop spans 17 amino acids. CDR3 protein: CASSGPGQADYNSPLHF. In DNA, the CDR3 is TGTGCCAGCAGCGGCCCGGGACAGGCAGACTATAATTCACCCCTCCACTTT.

V is TRBV28 and J is TRBJ2-7, with D possibly matching TRBD1 (6 bases). The length of the CDR3 is 15 residues. The germline gives CDR1 MDHEN, CDR2 SYDVKM. V lost 6 bases and J lost 2, with 17 bases in between. This CDR3 reads CASRGARGVPYEQYF. DNA of the CDR3: TGTGCCAGCAGAGGGGCCAGGGGCGTTCCCTACGAGCAGTACTTC.

This clone was recorded once. This chain links TRBV2 with TRBJ2-7, with 10 positions matching TRBD1. The CDR3 extends over 13 amino acids. CDR1 and CDR2 from the germline V gene are SNHLY and FYNNEI. V shed 7 bases, J shed 5 bases, and the junction held 5 bases outside the gene matches. This CDR3 is CASMGQGFHEQYF. CDR3 in DNA: TGTGCCAGCATGGGACAGGGGTTCCACGAGCAGTACTTC.

This clone is a singleton in its sample. The CDR3 nucleotides read TGTGCCACCAGCAGGGGGGGGACAGGCAACACAGATACGCAGTATTTT. Translated, it gives CATSRGGTGNTDTQYF. The rearrangement links TRBV15 to TRBJ2-3, with D possibly TRBD1 on 8 matching bases. This CDR3 region has 16 residues. V was trimmed by 3 bases and J by 2 bases, leaving 15 bases between them. The germline V gene encodes CDR1 LNHNV and CDR2 YYDKDF (reference sequence).

The gene calls are TRBV28 and TRBJ1-2; 9 nucleotides agree with TRBD1. V shed 6 bases and J 4 bases; nucleotides not matched to a gene: 9. Germline lookup yields CDR1 MDHEN and CDR2 SYDVKM. The CDR3 contains 15 residues. The CDR3 sequence is CASREMTGGTYGYTF. In DNA form, the CDR3 reads TGTGCCAGCAGGGAAATGACAGGGGGTACCTATGGCTACACCTTC.

V usage is TRBV6-1 and J usage is TRBJ1-5; D ambiguous. V shed 1 base and J shed 3 bases, with 7 bases lying between them. This CDR3 spans 14 amino acids. The germline V gene encodes CDR1 MNHNS and CDR2 SASEGT. This chain's CDR3 is CASSEVQSNQPQHF. The CDR3, as DNA: TGTGCCAGCAGTGAAGTACAGTCCAATCAGCCCCAGCATTTT.